Within the sample, the clone carrying this T cell receptor beta chain is medium-sized. Germline V gene sequence: CDR1 SNHLY, CDR2 FYNNEI. The CDR3 sequence is 15 residues long. V gave up 6 bases and J gave up 7 bases, with 16 bases separating them. TCRdb used MiXCR to call clones anew from the PCR reads. The repertoire consists of approximately 34,000 clones, with about a sixth occurring once and the leading ten covering nearly 3.5%. The data derive from a study of metastatic and nonmetastatic thyroid tumors. Treatment of any kind had been given to no patient before thyroid surgery. The clonotype comes from a female donor with papillary thyroid cancer or a benign thyroid nodule (not recorded which). Some clones in this sample may be carry-over from other donors' samples. Sequencing used blood. The V gene is TRBV2, the J gene TRBJ1-6; D may be TRBD1 (5 bases). CDR3 DNA: TGTGCCAGCAGGCGAACCGACAGAGCCAATTCACCCCTCCACTTT. Encoded protein: CASRRTDRANSPLHF. Using reference TRBV2 and TRBJ1-6 for the parts outside the CDR3, the full variable domain is EPEVTQTPSHQVTQMGQEVILRCVPISNHLYFYWYRQILGQKVEFLVSFYNNEISEKSEIFDDQFSVERPDGSNFTLKIRSTKLEDSAMYFCASRRTDRANSPLHFGNGTRLTVT.